The clone carrying this T cell receptor beta chain has a handful of counts. Other nucleotide sequences from this sample produce the same CDR3. The CDR3 loop spans 13 amino acids. Germline-derived CDR1 and CDR2 are KGHSH and LQKENI. V was pared by 3 bases and J by 5 bases, with 1 base of the junction left unmatched. The sample originates from a study of beta chain features in type 1 diabetes. Via CD45RO/CCR7/CD25/CD127/CD95/CD27, cells of the CD4+ naive, central memory, regulatory and stem cell-like memory subsets were sorted. Expressed TCRB transcripts got sequenced, as all isolated RNA was reverse transcribed. Measured with immunoSEQ multiplex PCR; TCRdb has only the in-frame clones, and not every one. The sample has 970,000 or so clones; roughly 16% are singletons.

The chain combines TRBV18 with TRBJ2-1; 7 bases line up with TRBD1. This receptor was obtained from a woman aged 18-30 years in good health. The sequencing sample was made of naive CD4+ T cells from blood. CDR3 DNA: TGTGCCAGCTCACCGGGACAGAACAATGAGCAGTTCTTC. Protein: CASSPGQNNEQFF.